The rows below give T cell receptor beta chains drawn from one sample of a study of blood T cell repertoires in COVID-19. Some clones are missing from TCRdb's copy, which holds only in-frame ones; the method was immunoSEQ multiplex PCR. This table holds about 140,000 clones, 80% to 90% found once. Sample: peripheral blood. These receptor sequences come from a man aged 55 to 69 with active or convalescent COVID-19. The CDR3 runs from the conserved cysteine through the conserved F or W. A D gene is named only where the DNA matches it firmly. For some rows the clone size is stated as once, few or many, or as a class when expanded; others skip it.

j_call d_call clone_size v_call cdr3_nt cdr3_aa
TRBJ2-7 TRBD1 - TRBV19 TGTGCCAGTAGTGTCCGGGACAGGGAGGCCTACGAGCAGTACTTC CASSVRDREAYEQYF
TRBJ2-7 TRBD2 - TRBV7-9 TGTGCCAGCAGCTTAGCTACCGGGACTAGCGGTTTTCGCGAGCAGTACTTC CASSLATGTSGFREQYF
TRBJ1-1 - - TRBV2 TGTGCCAGCTCCGCCGGGGGATCCACTGAAGCTTTCTTT CASSAGGSTEAFF
TRBJ2-3 TRBD2 - TRBV30 TGTGCCTGGAGTGTAACCCTAGCGGGAGGGCCAGATACGCAGTATTTT CAWSVTLAGGPDTQYF
TRBJ2-1 TRBD2 - TRBV9 TGTGCCAGCAGCGTAACAGCGGGAGGATATGGTGAGCAGTTCTTC CASSVTAGGYGEQFF
TRBJ1-1 - - TRBV4-1 TGCGCCAGCAGTCCAAAACAGGAGAACACTGAAGCTTTCTTT CASSPKQENTEAFF
TRBJ2-3 TRBD2 - TRBV5-1 TGCGCCAGCAGCGTAAAGACTAGCGGGAGTGTAGATACGCAGTATTTT CASSVKTSGSVDTQYF
TRBJ1-5 TRBD1 - TRBV24-1 TGTGCCACCAGTCAGGGGGGAAACAATCAGCCCCAGCATTTT CATSQGGNNQPQHF
TRBJ2-5 - once TRBV29-1 TGCAGCGTCTCAAAGGGCGCTAGCGTGTACCAAGAGACCCAGTACTTC CSVSKGASVYQETQYF
TRBJ2-3 - - TRBV6-6 TGTGCCAGCACTTGGGTCGGAGAAGATACGCAGTATTTT CASTWVGEDTQYF
TRBJ2-1 TRBD2 - TRBV3-1/TRBV3-2 TGTGCCAGCAGCCAAGATTTTTCGGGACTATACCTCTACAATGAGCAGTTCTTC CASSQDFSGLYLYNEQFF
TRBJ2-7 TRBD1 - TRBV7-6 TGTGCCAGCAGCCCCCAAAACAGGGGAGCCCACGAGCAGTACTTC CASSPQNRGAHEQYF
TRBJ1-2 TRBD1 - TRBV5-4 TGTGCCAGCAGCCTACCGGGACAGGGTGGCGGCTACACCTTC CASSLPGQGGGYTF
TRBJ1-3 - - TRBV4-1 TGCGCCAGCAGCCAAGAATGGGCTGCTGGAAACACCATATATTTT CASSQEWAAGNTIYF
TRBJ2-5 TRBD1 few TRBV7-9 TGTGCCAGCAGCTATCGGGACAGGGGAGAAGAGACCCAGTACTTC CASSYRDRGEETQYF
TRBJ1-6 - few TRBV5-5 TGTGCCAGCAGCTTGGATCGGGACACTCTCCACTTT CASSLDRDTLHF
TRBJ2-7 TRBD2 - TRBV9 TGTGCCAGCAGCGTAGTACCGGGGGGTTCCTACGAGCAGTACTTC CASSVVPGGSYEQYF
TRBJ1-6 TRBD1 - TRBV7-9 TGTGCCAGCAGCCCAGGGACAGGGACTAATAATTCACCCCTCCACTTT CASSPGTGTNNSPLHF
TRBJ2-1 - - TRBV18 TGTGCCAGCTCACCACCCTCCGGGAAAAGGTACAATGAGCAGTTCTTC CASSPPSGKRYNEQFF
TRBJ2-7 - - TRBV6-5 TGTGCCAGCAGTCTTGTGACAGGCTCCTACGAGCAGTACTTC CASSLVTGSYEQYF
TRBJ2-7 - - TRBV27 TGTGCCAGCAGTTTATCCCAACAGGGTGTGCTGTACTTC CASSLSQQGVLYF
TRBJ2-1 - few TRBV3-1/TRBV3-2 TGTGCCAGCAGCCAAGGAGGAATCTCCTACAATGAGCAGTTCTTC CASSQGGISYNEQFF
TRBJ1-5 TRBD1 - TRBV6-6 TGTGCCAGCAGTAGGGCCAGACAGGGCTTTAATCAGCCCCAGCATTTT CASSRARQGFNQPQHF
TRBJ2-2 - - TRBV15 TGTGCCACCAGCACCACGGGCACCGGGGAGCTGTTTTTT CATSTTGTGELFF
TRBJ1-4 - - TRBV19 TGTGCCAGTAGTACTCTACAGAGCCCAACTAATGAAAAACTGTTTTTT CASSTLQSPTNEKLFF
TRBJ2-5 TRBD1 - TRBV19 TGTGCCAGTAGGCCAGGGACAGGGGGCATGGAGACCCAGTACTTC CASRPGTGGMETQYF
TRBJ2-7 - - TRBV12-3/TRBV12-4 TGTGCCAGCAGTTTCTCCGGCTACGAGCAGTACTTC CASSFSGYEQYF
TRBJ2-7 TRBD2 - TRBV5-4 TGTGCCAGCAGCCAGGGACTAGCGGGGTACAGCTCCTACGAGCAGTACTTC CASSQGLAGYSSYEQYF
TRBJ2-1 - - TRBV7-8 TGTGCCAGCAGCTTAGGAGTAACCGGGAAGGTATACAATGAGCAGTTCTTC CASSLGVTGKVYNEQFF
TRBJ2-7 - - TRBV28 TGTGCCAGCAGTTCCCCCCTCGGGGGGCGGGGCGAGCAGTACTTC CASSSPLGGRGEQYF
TRBJ1-5 - - TRBV11-2 TGTGCCAGCAGCTTAGGCGGGGGCGGCAATCAGCCCCAGCATTTT CASSLGGGGNQPQHF
TRBJ2-7 TRBD2 - TRBV5-1 TGCGCCAGCAGCTCCGGGACTAGCGGGTACTACGAGCAGTACTTC CASSSGTSGYYEQYF
TRBJ2-2 - - TRBV7-9 TGTGCCAGCAGCTTGAACAGCCTCGGGGAGCTGTTTTTT CASSLNSLGELFF
TRBJ1-5 - few TRBV7-9 TGTGCCAGCAGCTTAGGAGGGGGTCAGCCCCAGCATTTT CASSLGGGQPQHF
TRBJ1-4 - - TRBV25-1 TGTGCCAGCAGTGAGGTGGGAAGGACTACTAATGAAAAACTGTTTTTT CASSEVGRTTNEKLFF
TRBJ2-7 - - TRBV7-8 TGTGCCAGCAGCTTCGGCAGGAACTACGAGCAGTACTTC CASSFGRNYEQYF
TRBJ2-3 TRBD1 once TRBV6-6 TGTGCCAGCAGATGGGACAGGGAAGATACGCAGTATTTT CASRWDREDTQYF
TRBJ2-5 - - TRBV9 TGTGCCAGCAGCGGCCGCGGGGCCGGGGAGACCCAGTACTTC CASSGRGAGETQYF
TRBJ2-7 TRBD1 - TRBV27 TGTGCCAGCAGTCGACAGGGTGGGGCCTACGAGCAGTACTTC CASSRQGGAYEQYF
TRBJ2-2 TRBD1 - TRBV9 TGTGCCAGCAGCGTAGCTCCCTCAGCGGGACAGGGGGTAGTGTCCGGGGAGCTGTTTTTT CASSVAPSAGQGVVSGELFF
TRBJ2-1 TRBD2 once TRBV11-2 TGTGCCAGCAGTTCATGGGGTAGCGGGCCTTATGAGCAGTTCTTC CASSSWGSGPYEQFF
TRBJ2-7 TRBD1 - TRBV7-2 TGTGCCAGCAGCACTACCGGGACAGGGCACGAGCAGTACTTC CASSTTGTGHEQYF